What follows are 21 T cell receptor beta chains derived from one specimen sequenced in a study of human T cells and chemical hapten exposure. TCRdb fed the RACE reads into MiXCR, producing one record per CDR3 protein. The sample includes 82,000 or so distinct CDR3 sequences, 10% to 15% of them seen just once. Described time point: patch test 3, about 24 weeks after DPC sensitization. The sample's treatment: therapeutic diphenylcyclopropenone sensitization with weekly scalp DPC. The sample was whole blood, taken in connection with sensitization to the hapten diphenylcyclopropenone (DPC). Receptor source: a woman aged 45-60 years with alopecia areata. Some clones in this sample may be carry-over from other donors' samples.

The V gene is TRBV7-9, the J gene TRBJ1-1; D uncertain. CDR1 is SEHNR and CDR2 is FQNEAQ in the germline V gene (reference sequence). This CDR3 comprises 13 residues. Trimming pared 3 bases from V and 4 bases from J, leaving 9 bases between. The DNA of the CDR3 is TGTGCCAGCAGCTTGAGGGAGGGCACTGAAGCTTTCTTT. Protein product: CASSLREGTEAFF.

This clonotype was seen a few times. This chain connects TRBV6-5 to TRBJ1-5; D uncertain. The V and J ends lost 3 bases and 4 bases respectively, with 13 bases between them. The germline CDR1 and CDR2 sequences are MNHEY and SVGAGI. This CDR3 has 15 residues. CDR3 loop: CASSYNSLSNQPQHF. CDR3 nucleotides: TGTGCCAGCAGTTATAACTCCCTCTCGAATCAGCCCCAGCATTTT.

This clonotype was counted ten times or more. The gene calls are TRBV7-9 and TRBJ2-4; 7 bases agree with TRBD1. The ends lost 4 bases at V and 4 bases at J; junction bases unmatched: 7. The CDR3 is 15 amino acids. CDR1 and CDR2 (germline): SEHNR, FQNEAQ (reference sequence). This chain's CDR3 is CASSSSGTVKNIQYF. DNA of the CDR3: TGTGCCAGCAGCTCCTCCGGGACAGTAAAAAACATTCAGTACTTC.

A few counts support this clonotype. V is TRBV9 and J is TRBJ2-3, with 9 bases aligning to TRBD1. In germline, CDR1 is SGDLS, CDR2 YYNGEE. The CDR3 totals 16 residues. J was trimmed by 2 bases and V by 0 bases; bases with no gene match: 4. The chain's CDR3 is CASSVDGQGTTDTQYF. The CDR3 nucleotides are TGTGCCAGCAGCGTAGATGGACAGGGGACCACAGATACGCAGTATTTT.

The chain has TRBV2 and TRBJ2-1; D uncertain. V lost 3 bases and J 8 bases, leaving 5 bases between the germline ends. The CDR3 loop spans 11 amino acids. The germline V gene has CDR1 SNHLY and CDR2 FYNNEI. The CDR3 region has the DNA TGTGCCAGCAGTGAGGGATATGAGCAGTTCTTC. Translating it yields CASSEGYEQFF.

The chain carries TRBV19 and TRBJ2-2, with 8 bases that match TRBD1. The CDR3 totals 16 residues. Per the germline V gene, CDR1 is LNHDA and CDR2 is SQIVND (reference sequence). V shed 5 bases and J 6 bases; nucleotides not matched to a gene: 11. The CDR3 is CASSGRTGRFAGELFF. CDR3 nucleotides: TGTGCCAGTAGTGGTAGGACAGGGAGGTTTGCCGGGGAGCTGTTTTTT.

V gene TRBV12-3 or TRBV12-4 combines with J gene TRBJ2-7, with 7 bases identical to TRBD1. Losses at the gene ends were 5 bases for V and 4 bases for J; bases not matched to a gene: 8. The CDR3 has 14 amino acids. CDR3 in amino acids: CASSRQGMGYEQYF. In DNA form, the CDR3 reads TGTGCCAGCAGTCGACAGGGAATGGGGTACGAGCAGTACTTC.

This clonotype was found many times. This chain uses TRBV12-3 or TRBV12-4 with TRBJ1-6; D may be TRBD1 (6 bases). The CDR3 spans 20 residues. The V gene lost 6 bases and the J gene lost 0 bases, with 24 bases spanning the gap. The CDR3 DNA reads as TGTGCCAGCAGCCCTGATTGGACCGGGACAACTAGCTCCTATAATTCACCCCTCCACTTT. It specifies CASSPDWTGTTSSYNSPLHF.

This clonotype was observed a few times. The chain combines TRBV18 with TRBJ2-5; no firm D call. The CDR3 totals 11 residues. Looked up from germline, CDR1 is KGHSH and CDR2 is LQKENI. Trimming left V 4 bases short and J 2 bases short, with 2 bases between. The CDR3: CASSRQETQYF. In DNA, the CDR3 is TGTGCCAGCTCACGTCAAGAGACCCAGTACTTC.

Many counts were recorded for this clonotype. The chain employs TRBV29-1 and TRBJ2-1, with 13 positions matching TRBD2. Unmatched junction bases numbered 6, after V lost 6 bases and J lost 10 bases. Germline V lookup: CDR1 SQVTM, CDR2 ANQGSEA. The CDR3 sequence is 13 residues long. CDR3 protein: CSVRTSGSSEQFF. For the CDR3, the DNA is TGCAGCGTGAGGACTAGCGGGAGCAGCGAGCAGTTCTTC.

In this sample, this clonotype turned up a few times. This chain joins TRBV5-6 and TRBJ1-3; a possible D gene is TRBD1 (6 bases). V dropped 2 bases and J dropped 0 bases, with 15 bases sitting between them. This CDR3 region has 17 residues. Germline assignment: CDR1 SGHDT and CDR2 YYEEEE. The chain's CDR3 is CASSFGGAPHSGNTIYF. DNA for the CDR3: TGTGCCAGCAGCTTCGGGGGGGCTCCCCACTCTGGAAACACCATATATTTT.

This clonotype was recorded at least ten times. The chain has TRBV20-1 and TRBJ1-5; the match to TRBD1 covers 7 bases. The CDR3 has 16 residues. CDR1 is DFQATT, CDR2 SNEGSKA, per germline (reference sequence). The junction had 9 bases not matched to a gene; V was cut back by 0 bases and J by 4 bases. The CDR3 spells CSARDLETGINQPQHF. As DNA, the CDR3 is TGCAGTGCTAGAGATCTTGAGACAGGGATAAATCAGCCCCAGCATTTT.

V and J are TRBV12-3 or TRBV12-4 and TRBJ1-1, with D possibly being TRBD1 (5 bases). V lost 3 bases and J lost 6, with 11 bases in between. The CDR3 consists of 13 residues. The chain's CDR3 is CASSFGTNAEAFF. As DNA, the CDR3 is TGTGCCAGCAGTTTTGGGACTAACGCTGAAGCTTTCTTT.

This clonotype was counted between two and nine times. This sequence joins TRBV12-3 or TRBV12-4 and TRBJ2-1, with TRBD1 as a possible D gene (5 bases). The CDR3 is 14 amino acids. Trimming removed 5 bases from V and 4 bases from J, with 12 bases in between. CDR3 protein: CASSPAQGYNEQFF. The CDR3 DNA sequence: TGTGCCAGCAGTCCCGCCCAGGGATACAATGAGCAGTTCTTC.

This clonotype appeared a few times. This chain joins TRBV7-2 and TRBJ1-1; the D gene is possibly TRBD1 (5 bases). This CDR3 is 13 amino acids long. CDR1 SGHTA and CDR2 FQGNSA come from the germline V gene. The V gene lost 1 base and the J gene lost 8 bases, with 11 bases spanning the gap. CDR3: CASSLGIPGEAFF. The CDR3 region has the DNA TGTGCCAGCAGCTTAGGTATCCCAGGGGAAGCTTTCTTT.

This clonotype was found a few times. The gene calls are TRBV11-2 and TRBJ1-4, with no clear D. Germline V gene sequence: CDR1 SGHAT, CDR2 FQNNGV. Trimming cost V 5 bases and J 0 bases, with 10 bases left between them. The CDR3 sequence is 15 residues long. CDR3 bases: TGTGCCAGCAGCCCCACCGGGACAACTAATGAAAAACTGTTTTTT. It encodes CASSPTGTTNEKLFF.

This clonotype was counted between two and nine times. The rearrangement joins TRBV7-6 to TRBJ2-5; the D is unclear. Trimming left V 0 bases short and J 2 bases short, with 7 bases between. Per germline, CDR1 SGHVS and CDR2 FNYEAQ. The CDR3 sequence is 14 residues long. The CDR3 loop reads CASSLAGQQETQYF. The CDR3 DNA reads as TGTGCCAGCAGCTTAGCCGGGCAGCAAGAGACCCAGTACTTC.

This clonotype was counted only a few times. CDR3 amino acids: CASSLGGGRSADTQYF. The CDR3 DNA is TGTGCCAGCAGCCTTGGTGGGGGGAGGTCGGCAGATACGCAGTATTTT. This rearrangement joins TRBV14 to TRBJ2-3; perhaps TRBD2 as D (6 bases). V was pared by 4 bases and J by 4 bases, with 18 bases between. This CDR3 is 16 amino acids long. Germline CDR1 and CDR2: SGHDN and FVKESK. The full variable domain, rest sourced from reference TRBV14 and TRBJ2-3, is EAGVTQFPSHSVIEKGQTVTLRCDPISGHDNLYWYRRVMGKEIKFLLHFVKESKQDESGMPNNRFLAERTGGTYSTLKVQPAELEDSGVYFCASSLGGGRSADTQYFGPGTRLTVL.

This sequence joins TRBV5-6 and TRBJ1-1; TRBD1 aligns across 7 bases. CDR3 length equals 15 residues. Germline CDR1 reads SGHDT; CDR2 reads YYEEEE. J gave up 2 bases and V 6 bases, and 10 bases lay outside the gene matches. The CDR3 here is CASTTLGDRNTEAFF. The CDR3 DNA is TGTGCCAGCACCACCCTGGGGGACAGAAACACTGAAGCTTTCTTT.

The CDR3 reads CSAPDRGRGANVLTF. Written as DNA, the CDR3 is TGCAGCGCTCCAGACAGGGGGCGTGGGGCCAACGTCCTGACTTTC. The chain combines TRBV29-1 with TRBJ2-6; 10 nucleotides agree with TRBD1. The CDR3 runs to 15 residues. Unmatched junction bases numbered 6, after V lost 7 bases and J lost 3 bases. Germline V gene sequence: CDR1 SQVTM, CDR2 ANQGSEA. Based on the CDR3 plus reference TRBV29-1 and TRBJ2-6, the full variable domain is SAVISQKPSRDICQRGTSLTIQCQVDSQVTMMFWYRQQPGQSLTLIATANQGSEATYESGFVIDKFPISRPNLTFSTLTVSNMSPEDSSIYLCSAPDRGRGANVLTFGAGSRLTVL.

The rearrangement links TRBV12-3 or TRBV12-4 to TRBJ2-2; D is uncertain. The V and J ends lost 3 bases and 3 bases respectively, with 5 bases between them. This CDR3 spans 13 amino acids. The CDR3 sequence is CASSFMDTGELFF. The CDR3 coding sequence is TGTGCCAGCAGTTTTATGGACACCGGGGAGCTGTTTTTT.